The source of this T cell receptor beta chain is a study of blood T cell repertoires in COVID-19. The CDR3 is 15 residues long. The trim removed 2 bases at V and 3 bases at J, leaving 4 bases unmatched. CDR1 is MNHEY and CDR2 is SMNVEV in the germline V gene (reference sequence). Clones were sequenced by immunoSEQ multiplex PCR, and TCRdb holds only the in-frame ones, with some missing. The table records 200,000 to 250,000 clones, 84% of them present only once. The V gene is TRBV27, the J gene TRBJ2-7; 10 bases are shared with TRBD2. The sequence derives from a woman aged 40 to 49 who had recovered from COVID-19. The sequenced material came from PBMCs or T cells enriched from blood (not recorded which). The CDR3 sequence is CASSLRPSGSYEQYF. CDR3 nucleotides: TGTGCCAGCAGTTTAAGGCCTAGCGGGAGCTACGAGCAGTACTTC.